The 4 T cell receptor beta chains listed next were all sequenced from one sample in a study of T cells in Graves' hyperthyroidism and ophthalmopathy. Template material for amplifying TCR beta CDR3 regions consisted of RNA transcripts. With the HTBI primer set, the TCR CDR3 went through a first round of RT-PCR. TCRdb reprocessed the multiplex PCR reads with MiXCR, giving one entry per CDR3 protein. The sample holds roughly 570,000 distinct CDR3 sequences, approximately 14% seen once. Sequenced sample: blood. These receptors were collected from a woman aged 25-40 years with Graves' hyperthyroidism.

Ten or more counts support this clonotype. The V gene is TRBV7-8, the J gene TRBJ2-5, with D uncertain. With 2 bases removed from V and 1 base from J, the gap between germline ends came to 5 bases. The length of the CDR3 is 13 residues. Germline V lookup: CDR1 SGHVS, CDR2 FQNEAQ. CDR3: CASSLRAQETQYF. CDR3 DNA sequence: TGTGCCAGCAGCTTAAGGGCCCAAGAGACCCAGTACTTC.

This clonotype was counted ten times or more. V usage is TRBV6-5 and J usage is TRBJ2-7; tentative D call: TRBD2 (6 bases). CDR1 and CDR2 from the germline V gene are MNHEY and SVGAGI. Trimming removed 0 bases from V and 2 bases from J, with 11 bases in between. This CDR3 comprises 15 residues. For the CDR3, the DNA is TGTGCCAGCAGTTACTCGGGACTTCAAACCTACGAGCAGTACTTC. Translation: CASSYSGLQTYEQYF.

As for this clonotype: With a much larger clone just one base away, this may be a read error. The CDR3 region has the DNA TGTGCCACCCACTCCCGCGATCGGGAGACCCGGTACTTC. Protein product: CATHSRDRETRYF. This chain joins TRBV28 and TRBJ2-5, with TRBD2 as a possible D gene (6 bases). The CDR3 runs to 13 residues. From germline, CDR1 is MDHEN and CDR2 SYDVKM. The full variable domain, with the rest looked up from reference TRBV28 and TRBJ2-5, is DVKVTQSSRYLVKRTGEKVFLECVQDMDHENMFWYRQDPGLGLRLIYFSYDVKMKEKGDIPEGYSVSREKKERFSLILESASTNQTSMYLCATHSRDRETRYFGPGTRLLVL.

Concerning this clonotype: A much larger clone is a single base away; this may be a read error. The CDR3 bases are TGTGCCAGCTCATCGATGGACAGGGTCCACGAGCAGTACTTC. It specifies CASSSMDRVHEQYF. J is TRBJ2-7 and V is TRBV18, with 8 bases that match TRBD1. The trim removed 5 bases at V and 5 bases at J, leaving 8 bases unmatched. This CDR3 has 14 residues. The germline V gene encodes CDR1 KGHSH and CDR2 LQKENI.